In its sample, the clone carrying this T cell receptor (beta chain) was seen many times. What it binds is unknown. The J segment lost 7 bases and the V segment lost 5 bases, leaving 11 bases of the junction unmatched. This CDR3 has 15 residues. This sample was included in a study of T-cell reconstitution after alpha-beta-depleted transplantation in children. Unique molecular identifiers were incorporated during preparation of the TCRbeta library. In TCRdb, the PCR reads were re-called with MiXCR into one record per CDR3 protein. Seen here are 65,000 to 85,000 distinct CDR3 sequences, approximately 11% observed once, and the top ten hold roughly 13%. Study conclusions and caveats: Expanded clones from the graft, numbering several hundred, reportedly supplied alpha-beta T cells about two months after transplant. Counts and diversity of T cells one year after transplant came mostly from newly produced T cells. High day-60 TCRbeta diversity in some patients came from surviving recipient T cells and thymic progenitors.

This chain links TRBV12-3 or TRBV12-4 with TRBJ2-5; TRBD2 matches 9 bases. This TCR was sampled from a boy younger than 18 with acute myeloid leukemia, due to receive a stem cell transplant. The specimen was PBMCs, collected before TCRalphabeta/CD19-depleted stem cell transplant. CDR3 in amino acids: CASSPRTSERGTQYF. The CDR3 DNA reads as TGTGCCAGCAGTCCCCGGACTAGCGAGAGAGGGACCCAGTACTTC.